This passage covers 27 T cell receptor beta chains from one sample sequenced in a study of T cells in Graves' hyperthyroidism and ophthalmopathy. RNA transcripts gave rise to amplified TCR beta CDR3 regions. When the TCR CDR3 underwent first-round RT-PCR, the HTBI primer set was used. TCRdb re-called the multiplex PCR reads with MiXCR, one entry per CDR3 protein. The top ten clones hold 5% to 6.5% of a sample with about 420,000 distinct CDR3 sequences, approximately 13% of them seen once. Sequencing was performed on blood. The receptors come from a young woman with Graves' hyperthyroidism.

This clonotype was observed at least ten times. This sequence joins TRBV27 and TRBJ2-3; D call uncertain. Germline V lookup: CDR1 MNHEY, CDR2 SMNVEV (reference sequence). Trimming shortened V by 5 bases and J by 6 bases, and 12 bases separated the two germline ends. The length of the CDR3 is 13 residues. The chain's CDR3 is CASSPRRPDTQYF. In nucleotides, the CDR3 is TGTGCCAGCAGTCCTCGACGACCCGATACGCAGTATTTT.

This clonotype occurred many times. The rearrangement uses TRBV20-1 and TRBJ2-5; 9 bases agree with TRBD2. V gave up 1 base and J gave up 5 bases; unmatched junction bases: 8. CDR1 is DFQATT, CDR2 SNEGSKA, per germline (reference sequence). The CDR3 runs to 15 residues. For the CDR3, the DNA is TGCAGTGCTAGAGTTATAGCGGGGGATGGGGAGACCCAGTACTTC. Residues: CSARVIAGDGETQYF.

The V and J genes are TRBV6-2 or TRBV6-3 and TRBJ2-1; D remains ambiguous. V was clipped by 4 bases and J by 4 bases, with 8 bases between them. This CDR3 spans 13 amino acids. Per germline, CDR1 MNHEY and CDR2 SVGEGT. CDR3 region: CASSFEKYNEQFF. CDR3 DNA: TGTGCCAGCAGTTTTGAGAAGTACAATGAGCAGTTCTTC.

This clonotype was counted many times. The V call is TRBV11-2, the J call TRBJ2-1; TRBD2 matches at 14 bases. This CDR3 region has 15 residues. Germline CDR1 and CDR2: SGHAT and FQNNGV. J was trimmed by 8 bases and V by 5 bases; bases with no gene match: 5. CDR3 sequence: CASSHGLAGGDEQFF. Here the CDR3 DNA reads TGTGCCAGCAGCCATGGACTAGCGGGAGGAGATGAGCAGTTCTTC.

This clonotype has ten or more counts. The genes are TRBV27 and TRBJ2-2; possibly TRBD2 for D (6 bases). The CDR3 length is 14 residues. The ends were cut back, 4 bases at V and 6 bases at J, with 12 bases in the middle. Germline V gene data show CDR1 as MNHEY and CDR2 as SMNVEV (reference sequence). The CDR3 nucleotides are TGTGCCAGCAGTTCAAGGGAGGAGGCCGGGGAGCTGTTTTTT. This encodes CASSSREEAGELFF.

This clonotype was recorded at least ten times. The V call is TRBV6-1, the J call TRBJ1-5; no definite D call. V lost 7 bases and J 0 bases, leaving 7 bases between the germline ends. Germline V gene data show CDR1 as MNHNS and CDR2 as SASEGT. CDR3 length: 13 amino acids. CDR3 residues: CASNMNSNQPQHF. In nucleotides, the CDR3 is TGTGCCAGCAATATGAATAGCAATCAGCCCCAGCATTTT.

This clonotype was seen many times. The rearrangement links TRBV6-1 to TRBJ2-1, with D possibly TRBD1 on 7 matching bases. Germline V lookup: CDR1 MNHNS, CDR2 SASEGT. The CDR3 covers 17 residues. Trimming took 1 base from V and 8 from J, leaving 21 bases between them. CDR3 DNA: TGTGCCAGCAGTGAAGAGGGGAGGAGACAGGGTTTCTATGAGCAGTTCTTC. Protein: CASSEEGRRQGFYEQFF.

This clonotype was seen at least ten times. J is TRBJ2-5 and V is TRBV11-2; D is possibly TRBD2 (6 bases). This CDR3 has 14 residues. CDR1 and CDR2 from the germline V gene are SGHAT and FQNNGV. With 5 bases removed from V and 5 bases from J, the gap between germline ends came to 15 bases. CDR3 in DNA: TGTGCCAGCAGCCGGGACTGGGATACGGAGACCCAGTACTTC. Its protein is CASSRDWDTETQYF.

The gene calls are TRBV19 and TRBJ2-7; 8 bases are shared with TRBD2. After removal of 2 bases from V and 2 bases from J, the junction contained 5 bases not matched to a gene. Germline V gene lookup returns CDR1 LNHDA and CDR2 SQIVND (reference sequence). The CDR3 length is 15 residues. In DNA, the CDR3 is TGTGCCAGTAGTATAAAGGAAGCGGGAGCCTACGAGCAGTACTTC. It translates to CASSIKEAGAYEQYF. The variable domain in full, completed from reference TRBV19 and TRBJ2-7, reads DGGITQSPKYLFRKEGQNVTLSCEQNLNHDAMYWYRQDPGQGLRLIYYSQIVNDFQKGDIAEGYSVSREKKESFPLTVTSAQKNPTAFYLCASSIKEAGAYEQYFGPGTRLTVT.

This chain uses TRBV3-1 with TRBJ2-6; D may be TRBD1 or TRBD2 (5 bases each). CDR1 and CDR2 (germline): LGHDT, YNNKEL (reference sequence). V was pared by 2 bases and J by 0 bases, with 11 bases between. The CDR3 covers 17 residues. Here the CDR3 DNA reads TGTGCCAGCAGCCAACATGGGGACGGCTCTGGGGCCAACGTCCTGACTTTC. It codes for CASSQHGDGSGANVLTF.

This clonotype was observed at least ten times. CDR3 in DNA: TGTGCCAGCAGCTCCCACGGGAGGGCCGTTACCCATGAGCAGTTCTTC. Translation: CASSSHGRAVTHEQFF. This chain uses TRBV7-3 with TRBJ2-1; 8 bases agree with TRBD2. The V gene end was trimmed by 4 bases and the J gene end by 8 bases; junction bases not matched to a gene: 13. The germline V gene encodes CDR1 SGHTA and CDR2 FQGTGA. There are 16 residues in the CDR3. The whole variable domain, filled in from reference TRBV7-3 and TRBJ2-1, reads GAGVSQTPSNKVTEKGKYVELRCDPISGHTALYWYRQSLGQGPEFLIYFQGTGAADDSGLPNDRFFAVRPEGSVSTLKIQRTERGDSAVYLCASSSHGRAVTHEQFFGPGTRLTVL.

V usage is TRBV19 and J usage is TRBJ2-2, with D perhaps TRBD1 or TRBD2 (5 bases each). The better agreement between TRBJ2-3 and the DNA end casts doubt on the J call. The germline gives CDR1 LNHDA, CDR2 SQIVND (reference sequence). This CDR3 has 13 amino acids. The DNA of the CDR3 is TGTGCCAGTAGTACCCGGGACCACCGGGAGCAGTATTTT. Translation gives CASSTRDHREQYF.

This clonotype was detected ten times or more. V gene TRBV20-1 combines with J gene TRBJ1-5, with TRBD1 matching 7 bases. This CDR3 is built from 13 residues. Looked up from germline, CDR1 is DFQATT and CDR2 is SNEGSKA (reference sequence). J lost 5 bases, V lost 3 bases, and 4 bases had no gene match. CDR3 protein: CSASTGVDQPQHF. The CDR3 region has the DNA TGCAGTGCTAGCACAGGGGTAGATCAGCCCCAGCATTTT.

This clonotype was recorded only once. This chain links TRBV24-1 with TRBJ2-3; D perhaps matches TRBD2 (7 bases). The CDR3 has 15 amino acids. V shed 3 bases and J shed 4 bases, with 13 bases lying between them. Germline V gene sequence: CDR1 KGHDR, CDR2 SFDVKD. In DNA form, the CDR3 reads TGTGCCACCAGTGATACTCGGGGGGCCCCAGATACGCAGTATTTT. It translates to CATSDTRGAPDTQYF.

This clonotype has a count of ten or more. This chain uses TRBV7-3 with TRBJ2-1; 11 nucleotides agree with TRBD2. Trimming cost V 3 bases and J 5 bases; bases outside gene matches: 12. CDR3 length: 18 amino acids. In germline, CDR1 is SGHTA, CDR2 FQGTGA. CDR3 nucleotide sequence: TGTGCCAGCAGCTTTGCTAGCGGGAGGAATCGGGGGAACAATGAGCAGTTCTTC. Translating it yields CASSFASGRNRGNNEQFF.

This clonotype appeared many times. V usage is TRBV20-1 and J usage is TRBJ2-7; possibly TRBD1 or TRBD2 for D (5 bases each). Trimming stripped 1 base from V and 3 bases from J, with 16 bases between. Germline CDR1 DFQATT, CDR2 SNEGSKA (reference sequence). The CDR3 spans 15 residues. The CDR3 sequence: CSARGSGTPGYEQYF. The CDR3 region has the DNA TGCAGTGCTAGAGGGTCCGGGACGCCAGGCTACGAGCAGTACTTC.

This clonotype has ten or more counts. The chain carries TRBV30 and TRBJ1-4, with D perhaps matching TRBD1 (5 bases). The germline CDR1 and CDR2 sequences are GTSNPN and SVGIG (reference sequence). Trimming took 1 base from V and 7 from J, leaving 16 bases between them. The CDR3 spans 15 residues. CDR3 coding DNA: TGTGCCTGGAGTGCCAGGGTCCACCGTAGTGAAAAACTGTTTTTT. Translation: CAWSARVHRSEKLFF.

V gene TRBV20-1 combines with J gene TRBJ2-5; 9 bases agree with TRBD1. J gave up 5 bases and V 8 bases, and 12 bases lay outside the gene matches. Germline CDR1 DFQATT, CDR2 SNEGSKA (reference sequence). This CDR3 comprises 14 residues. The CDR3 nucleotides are TGCAGTCACGCAGGGACAGGGCGGCGGGAGACCCAGTACTTC. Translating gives CSHAGTGRRETQYF.

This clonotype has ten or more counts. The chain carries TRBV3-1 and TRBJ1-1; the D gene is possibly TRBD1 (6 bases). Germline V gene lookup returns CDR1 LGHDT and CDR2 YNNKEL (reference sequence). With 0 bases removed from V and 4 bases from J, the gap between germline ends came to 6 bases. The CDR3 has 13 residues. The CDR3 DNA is TGTGCCAGCAGCCAAGAAGGGGGCACTGAAGCTTTCTTT. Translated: CASSQEGGTEAFF.

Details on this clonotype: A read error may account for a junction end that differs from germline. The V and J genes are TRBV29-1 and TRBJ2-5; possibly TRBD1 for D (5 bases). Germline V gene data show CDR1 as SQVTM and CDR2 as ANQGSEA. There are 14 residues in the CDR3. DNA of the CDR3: TGCAACGTTGTAGGGGTGCTCTGGATAGAGACCCAGTACTTC. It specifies CNVVGVLWIETQYF.

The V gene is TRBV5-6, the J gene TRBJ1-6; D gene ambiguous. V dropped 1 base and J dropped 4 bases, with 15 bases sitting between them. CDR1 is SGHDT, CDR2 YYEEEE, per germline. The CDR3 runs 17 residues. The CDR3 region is CASSLRSGTGYNSPLHF. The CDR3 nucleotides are TGTGCCAGCAGCTTGAGGTCCGGCACGGGGTATAATTCACCCCTCCACTTT.

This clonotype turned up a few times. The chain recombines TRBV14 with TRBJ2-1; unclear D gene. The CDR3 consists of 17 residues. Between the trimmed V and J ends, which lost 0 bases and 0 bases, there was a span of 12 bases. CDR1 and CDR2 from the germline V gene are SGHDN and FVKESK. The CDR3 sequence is CASSQDPDRISYNEQFF. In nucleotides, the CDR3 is TGTGCCAGCAGCCAAGATCCGGACCGTATCTCCTACAATGAGCAGTTCTTC. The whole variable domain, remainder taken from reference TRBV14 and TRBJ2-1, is EAGVTQFPSHSVIEKGQTVTLRCDPISGHDNLYWYRRVMGKEIKFLLHFVKESKQDESGMPNNRFLAERTGGTYSTLKVQPAELEDSGVYFCASSQDPDRISYNEQFFGPGTRLTVL.

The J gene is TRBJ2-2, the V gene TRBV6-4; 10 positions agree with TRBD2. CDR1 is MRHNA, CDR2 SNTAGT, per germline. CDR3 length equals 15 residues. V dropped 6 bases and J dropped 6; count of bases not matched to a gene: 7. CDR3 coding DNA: TGTGCCAGCAGCAAGCTAGCGGGAGTCGCCGGGGAGCTGTTTTTT. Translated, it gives CASSKLAGVAGELFF.

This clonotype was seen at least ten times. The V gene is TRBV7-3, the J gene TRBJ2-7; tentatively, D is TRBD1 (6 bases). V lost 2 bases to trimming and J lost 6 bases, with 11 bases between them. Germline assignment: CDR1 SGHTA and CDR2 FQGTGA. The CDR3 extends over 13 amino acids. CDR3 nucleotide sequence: TGTGCCAGCAGCTTAGGCCAGGGGCGCGAGCAGTACTTC. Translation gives CASSLGQGREQYF.

CDR3 sequence reads: CASSLTVGGEQYF. CDR3 DNA: TGTGCCAGCAGCCTGACCGTTGGGGGAGAGCAGTACTTC. The gene calls are TRBV9 and TRBJ2-7, with D perhaps TRBD1 or TRBD2 (5 bases each). V was shortened by 4 bases and J by 7 bases, with 15 bases between the two germline ends. The V gene's germline CDR1 is SGDLS and CDR2 YYNGEE. CDR3 length equals 13 residues.

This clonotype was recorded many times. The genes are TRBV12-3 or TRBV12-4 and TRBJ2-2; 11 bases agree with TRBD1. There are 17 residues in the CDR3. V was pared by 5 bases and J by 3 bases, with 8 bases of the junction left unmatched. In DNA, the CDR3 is TGTGCCAGCAGTCCGCAGGACAGGGGGCTCGACACCGGGGAGCTGTTTTTT. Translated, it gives CASSPQDRGLDTGELFF.

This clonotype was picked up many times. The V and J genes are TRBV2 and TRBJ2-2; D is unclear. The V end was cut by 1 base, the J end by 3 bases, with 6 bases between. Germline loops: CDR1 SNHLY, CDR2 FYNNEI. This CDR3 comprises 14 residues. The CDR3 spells CASSEGVHTGELFF. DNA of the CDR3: TGTGCCAGCAGTGAAGGGGTACACACCGGGGAGCTGTTTTTT.